Included here is one T cell receptor beta chain sequence, with context. Its antigen remains unidentified. V lost 7 bases and J lost 5; bases outside the gene matches: 4. Germline assignment: CDR1 SQVTM and CDR2 ANQGSEA. The CDR3 loop spans 14 amino acids. The data derive from a study of shared clonotypes between healthy human individuals. General study results and limits: Clonotypes not shared had lower generation probabilities than those common to all four donors.

Using immunoSEQ multiplex PCR, the repertoire was profiled, and TCRdb retains in-frame clones only, with some absent. The data show some 1.1 million clones, around 77% seen once. This chain joins TRBV29-1 and TRBJ2-2; 13 bases agree with TRBD2. The material sequenced was memory CD4+ T cells from PBMCs. The subset here: CD45RA-negative fraction. This TCR derives from a man aged 18 to 35 in good health. Some clones in this sample may be carry-over from other donors' samples. CDR3 nucleotides: TGCAGCGCCAGGACTAGCGGGAGAACCGGGGAGCTGTTTTTT. Amino acid sequence: CSARTSGRTGELFF.